The entry below gives a single T cell receptor beta chain sequence along with its context. What it binds is unknown. The source of the sample is a study of Tregs in tolerant kidney transplant recipients. Regarding the study as a whole: Biological reproducibility was not directly addressed in this study.

Related graft donors supplied nonmyeloablative bone marrow transplants, and mixed chimerism was transient. There are 16 residues in the CDR3. Germline V gene data show CDR1 as GTSNPN and CDR2 as SVGIG (reference sequence). With 0 bases removed from V and 1 base from J, the gap between germline ends came to 15 bases. This table comes from immunoSEQ multiplex PCR, and its TCRdb copy is limited to in-frame clones, with some not included. The table shows 65,000 to 85,000 clones, with about 91% occurring only once. The rearrangement uses TRBV30 and TRBJ1-1; D remains ambiguous. This specimen was CD4+ T cells from blood (PBMCs), taken 24 months after the transplant. The source of this sequence is a human patient who received a combined kidney and bone marrow transplant. Some of these T cells may belong to the graft donor. This CDR3 is CAWSVLTPLKNTEAFF. Written as DNA, the CDR3 is TGTGCCTGGAGTGTACTAACCCCCCTTAAGAACACTGAAGCTTTCTTT. Based on the CDR3 plus reference TRBV30 and TRBJ1-1, the full variable domain is SQTIHQWPATLVQPVGSPLSLECTVEGTSNPNLYWYRQAAGRGLQLLFYSVGIGQISSEVPQNLSASRPQDRQFILSSKKLLLSDSGFYLCAWSVLTPLKNTEAFFGQGTRLTVV.